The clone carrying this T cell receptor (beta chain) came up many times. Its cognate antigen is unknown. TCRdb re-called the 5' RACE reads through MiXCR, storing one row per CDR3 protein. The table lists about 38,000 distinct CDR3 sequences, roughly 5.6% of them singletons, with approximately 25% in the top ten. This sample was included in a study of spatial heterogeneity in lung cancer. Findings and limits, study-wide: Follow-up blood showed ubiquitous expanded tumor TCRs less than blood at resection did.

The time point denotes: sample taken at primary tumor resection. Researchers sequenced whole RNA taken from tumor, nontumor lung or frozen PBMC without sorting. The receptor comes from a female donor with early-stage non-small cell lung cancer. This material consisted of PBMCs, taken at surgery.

In DNA, the CDR3 is TGCGCCAGCAGCCAAGACGGGGACAGGGCCACCCAAGAGACCCAGTACTTC. Residues: CASSQDGDRATQETQYF. This chain uses TRBV4-1 with TRBJ2-5; TRBD1 matches at 9 bases. The germline gives CDR1 MGHRA, CDR2 YSYEKL. The ends lost 0 bases at V and 1 base at J; junction bases unmatched: 6. The CDR3 spans 17 residues.